These 3 T cell receptor beta chains were sequenced from one sample in a study of T-cell reconstitution after alpha-beta-depleted transplantation in children. TCRbeta library preparation incorporated unique molecular identifiers. Each CDR3 protein gets one entry after TCRdb re-called the PCR reads with MiXCR. This repertoire shows 300,000 to 400,000 distinct CDR3 sequences, 15% to 20% found once; its top ten account for roughly 40%. Sequences were derived from PBMCs, mostly from graft donor cells, sampled 360 days after TCRalphabeta/CD19-depleted stem cell transplant. Source of these receptors: a male patient aged 2 to 9 who had a stem cell transplant for acute lymphoblastic leukemia, so the T cells may come from the graft donor.

The V call is TRBV7-9, the J call TRBJ2-3; weak D call: TRBD2 (6 bases). Germline CDR1 and CDR2: SEHNR and FQNEAQ (reference sequence). Trimming took 3 bases from V and 2 from J, leaving 12 bases between them. The CDR3 totals 15 residues. The CDR3 loop reads CASSLFSGYTDTQYF. CDR3 coding DNA: TGTGCCAGCAGCTTGTTTAGCGGCTACACAGATACGCAGTATTTT.

This chain uses TRBV7-2 with TRBJ2-3; TRBD2 matches at 8 bases. The CDR3 runs 15 residues. V trimming: 1 base; J trimming: 4 bases; junction bases outside the gene matches: 4. CDR1 and CDR2 (germline): SGHTA, FQGNSA. Here the CDR3 DNA reads TGTGCCAGCAGCTTAGGGTGGACTAGCTCAGATACGCAGTATTTT. Residues: CASSLGWTSSDTQYF.

V and J are TRBV7-8 and TRBJ2-1; the D is unclear. Germline V CDR1 and CDR2: SGHVS, FQNEAQ. Trimming took off 6 bases at V and 4 bases at J, with 16 bases between the two ends. The CDR3 totals 15 residues. The CDR3 region has the DNA TGTGCCAGCAGGGTCACGAGAAGTTTGTACAATGAGCAGTTCTTC. The encoded protein is CASRVTRSLYNEQFF.